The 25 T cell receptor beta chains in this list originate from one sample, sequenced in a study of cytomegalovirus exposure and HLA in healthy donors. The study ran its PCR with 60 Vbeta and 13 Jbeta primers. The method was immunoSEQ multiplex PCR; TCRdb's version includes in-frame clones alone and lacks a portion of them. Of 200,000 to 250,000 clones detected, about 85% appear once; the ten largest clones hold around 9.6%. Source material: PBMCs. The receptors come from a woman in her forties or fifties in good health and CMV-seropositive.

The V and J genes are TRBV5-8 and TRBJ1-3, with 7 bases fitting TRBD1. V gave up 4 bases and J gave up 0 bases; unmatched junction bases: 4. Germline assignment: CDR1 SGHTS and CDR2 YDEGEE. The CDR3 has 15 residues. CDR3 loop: CASSQGQSSGNTIYF. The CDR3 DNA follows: TGTGCCAGCAGCCAGGGACAGAGCTCTGGAAACACCATATATTTT.

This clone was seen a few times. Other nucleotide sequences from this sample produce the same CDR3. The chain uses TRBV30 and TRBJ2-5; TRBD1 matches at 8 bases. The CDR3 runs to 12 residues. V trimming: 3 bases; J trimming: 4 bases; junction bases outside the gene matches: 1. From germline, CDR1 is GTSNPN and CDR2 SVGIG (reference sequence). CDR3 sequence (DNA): TGTGCCTGGAGCAGGGGGCGAGAGACCCAGTACTTC. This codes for CAWSRGRETQYF.

The CDR3 loop reads CASSFSGGSYEQYF. The CDR3 DNA follows: TGTGCCAGCAGTTTTTCCGGAGGCTCCTACGAGCAGTACTTC. The V and J genes are TRBV28 and TRBJ2-7; D is possibly TRBD2 (5 bases). The V end lost 3 bases, the J end lost 0 bases, and 9 bases lay between the germline ends. CDR3 length equals 14 residues. Germline-derived CDR1 and CDR2 are MDHEN and SYDVKM.

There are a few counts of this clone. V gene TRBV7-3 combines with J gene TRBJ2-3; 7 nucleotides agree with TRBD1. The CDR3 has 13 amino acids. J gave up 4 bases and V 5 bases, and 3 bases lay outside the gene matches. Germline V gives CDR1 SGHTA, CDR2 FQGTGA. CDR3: CASSQTGADTQYF. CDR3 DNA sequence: TGTGCCAGCAGCCAAACAGGGGCAGATACGCAGTATTTT. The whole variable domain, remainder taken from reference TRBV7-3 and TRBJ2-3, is GAGVSQTPSNKVTEKGKYVELRCDPISGHTALYWYRQSLGQGPEFLIYFQGTGAADDSGLPNDRFFAVRPEGSVSTLKIQRTERGDSAVYLCASSQTGADTQYFGPGTRLTVL.

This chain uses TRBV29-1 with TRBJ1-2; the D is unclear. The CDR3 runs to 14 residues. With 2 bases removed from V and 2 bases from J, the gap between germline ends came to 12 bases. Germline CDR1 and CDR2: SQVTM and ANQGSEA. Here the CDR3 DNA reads TGCAGCGTTGAAAAGGCCCGGGGAAACTATGGCTACACCTTC. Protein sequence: CSVEKARGNYGYTF.

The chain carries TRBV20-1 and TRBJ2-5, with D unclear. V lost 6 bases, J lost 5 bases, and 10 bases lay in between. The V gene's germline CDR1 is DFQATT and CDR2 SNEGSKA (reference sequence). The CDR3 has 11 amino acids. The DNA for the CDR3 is TGCAGTGCGACGGTGAGGGAGACCCAGTACTTC. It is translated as CSATVRETQYF.

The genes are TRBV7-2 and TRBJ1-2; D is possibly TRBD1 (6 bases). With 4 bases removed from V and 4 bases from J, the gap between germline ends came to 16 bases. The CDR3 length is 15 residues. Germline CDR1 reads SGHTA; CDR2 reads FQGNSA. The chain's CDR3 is CASSSQGTAIYGYTF. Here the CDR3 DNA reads TGTGCCAGCAGCTCGCAGGGGACGGCAATCTATGGCTACACCTTC.

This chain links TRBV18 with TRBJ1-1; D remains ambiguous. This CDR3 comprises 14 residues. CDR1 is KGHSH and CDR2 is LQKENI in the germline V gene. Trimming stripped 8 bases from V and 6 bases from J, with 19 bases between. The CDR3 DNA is TGTGCCAGCCCGATTGACTCCGCTGTTGCTGAAGCTTTCTTT. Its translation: CASPIDSAVAEAFF.

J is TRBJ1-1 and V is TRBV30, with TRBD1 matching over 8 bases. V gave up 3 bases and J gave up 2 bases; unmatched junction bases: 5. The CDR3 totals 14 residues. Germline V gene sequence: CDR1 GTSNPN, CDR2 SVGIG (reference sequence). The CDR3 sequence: CAWSGTGRNTEAFF. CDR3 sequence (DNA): TGTGCCTGGAGCGGGACAGGCCGTAACACTGAAGCTTTCTTT. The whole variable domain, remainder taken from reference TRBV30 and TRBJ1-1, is SQTIHQWPATLVQPVGSPLSLECTVEGTSNPNLYWYRQAAGRGLQLLFYSVGIGQISSEVPQNLSASRPQDRQFILSSKKLLLSDSGFYLCAWSGTGRNTEAFFGQGTRLTVV.

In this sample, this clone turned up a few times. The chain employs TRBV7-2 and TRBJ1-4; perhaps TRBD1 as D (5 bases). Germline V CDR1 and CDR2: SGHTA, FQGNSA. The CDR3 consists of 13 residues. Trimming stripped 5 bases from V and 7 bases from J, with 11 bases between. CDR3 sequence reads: CASSTRTPEKLFF. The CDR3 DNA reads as TGTGCCAGCAGCACCCGGACACCTGAAAAACTGTTTTTT.

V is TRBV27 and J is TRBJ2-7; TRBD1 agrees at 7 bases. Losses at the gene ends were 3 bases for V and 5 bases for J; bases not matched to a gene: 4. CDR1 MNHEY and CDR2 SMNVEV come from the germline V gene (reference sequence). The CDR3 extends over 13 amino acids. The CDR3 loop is CASSLGQLNEQYF. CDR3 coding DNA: TGTGCCAGCAGTTTGGGACAGCTTAACGAGCAGTACTTC.

In DNA, the CDR3 is TGTGCCAGCAGTTCTCCGGAGGGGGGCTACACCTTC. Protein product: CASSSPEGGYTF. The chain couples TRBV28 to TRBJ1-2; D is possibly TRBD1 (5 bases). The CDR3 extends over 12 amino acids. Trimming removed 4 bases at V and 8 bases at J, with 11 bases between. Per the germline V gene, CDR1 is MDHEN and CDR2 is SYDVKM.

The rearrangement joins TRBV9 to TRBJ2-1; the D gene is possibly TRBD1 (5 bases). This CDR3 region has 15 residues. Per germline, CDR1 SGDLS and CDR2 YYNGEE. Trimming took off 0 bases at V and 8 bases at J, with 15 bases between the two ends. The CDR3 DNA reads TGTGCCAGCAGCGTAGAACAGGTGGCATATGATGAGCAGTTCTTC. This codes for CASSVEQVAYDEQFF.

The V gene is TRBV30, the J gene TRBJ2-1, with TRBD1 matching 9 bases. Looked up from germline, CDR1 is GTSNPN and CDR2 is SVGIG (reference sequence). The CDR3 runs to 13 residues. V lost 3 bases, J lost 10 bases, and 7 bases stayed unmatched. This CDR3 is CAWRDRGRGEQFF. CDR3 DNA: TGTGCCTGGAGGGACAGGGGACGGGGAGAGCAGTTCTTC.

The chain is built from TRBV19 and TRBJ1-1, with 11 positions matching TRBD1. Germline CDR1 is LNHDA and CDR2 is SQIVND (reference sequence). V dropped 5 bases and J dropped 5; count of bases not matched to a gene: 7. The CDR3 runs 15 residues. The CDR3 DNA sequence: TGTGCCAGTAGTCTGGGCGGGACAGGGGGTACTGAAGCTTTCTTT. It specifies CASSLGGTGGTEAFF.

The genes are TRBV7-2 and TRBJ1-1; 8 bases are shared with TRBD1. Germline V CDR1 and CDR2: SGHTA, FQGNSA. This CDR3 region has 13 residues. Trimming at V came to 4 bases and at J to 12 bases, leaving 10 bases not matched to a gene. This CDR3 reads CASSWVDRGETFF. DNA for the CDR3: TGTGCCAGCAGCTGGGTTGACAGGGGAGAGACTTTCTTT.

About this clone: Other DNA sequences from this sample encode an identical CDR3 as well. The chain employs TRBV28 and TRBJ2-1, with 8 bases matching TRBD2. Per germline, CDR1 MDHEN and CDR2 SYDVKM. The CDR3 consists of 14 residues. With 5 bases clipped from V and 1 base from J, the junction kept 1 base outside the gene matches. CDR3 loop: CASSPGGSYNEQFF. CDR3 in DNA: TGTGCCAGCAGTCCGGGGGGGTCCTACAATGAGCAGTTCTTC.

In DNA, the CDR3 is TGCAGCGCTTGGACAGGGGAGGCCACTGAAGCTTTCTTT. Translated, it gives CSAWTGEATEAFF. The chain joins TRBV29-1 to TRBJ1-1; TRBD1 matches at 9 bases. CDR1 and CDR2 (germline): SQVTM, ANQGSEA. Trimming at V came to 7 bases and at J to 4 bases, leaving 7 bases not matched to a gene. The CDR3 is 13 amino acids.

CDR3 sequence (DNA): TGCAGTGCCGCTAGGGGAAGCGAGCAGTACTTC. Translating it yields CSAARGSEQYF. The chain couples TRBV20-1 to TRBJ2-7; a possible D gene is TRBD1 (5 bases). Trimming cost V 6 bases and J 6 bases, with 12 bases left between them. Germline V gene sequence: CDR1 DFQATT, CDR2 SNEGSKA (reference sequence). CDR3 length: 11 residues.

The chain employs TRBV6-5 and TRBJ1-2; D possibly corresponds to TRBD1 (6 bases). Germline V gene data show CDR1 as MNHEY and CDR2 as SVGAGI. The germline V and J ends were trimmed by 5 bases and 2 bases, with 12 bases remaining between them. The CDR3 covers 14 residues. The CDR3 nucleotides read TGTGCCAGCAGTACGATACAGGGCAACTATGGCTACACCTTC. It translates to CASSTIQGNYGYTF.

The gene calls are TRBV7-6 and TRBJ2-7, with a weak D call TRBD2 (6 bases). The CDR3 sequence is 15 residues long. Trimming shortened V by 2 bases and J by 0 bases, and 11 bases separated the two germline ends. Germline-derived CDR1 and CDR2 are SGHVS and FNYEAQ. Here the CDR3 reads CASSLTGVPSYEQYF. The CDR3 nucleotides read TGTGCCAGCAGCTTAACGGGGGTACCCTCCTACGAGCAGTACTTC.

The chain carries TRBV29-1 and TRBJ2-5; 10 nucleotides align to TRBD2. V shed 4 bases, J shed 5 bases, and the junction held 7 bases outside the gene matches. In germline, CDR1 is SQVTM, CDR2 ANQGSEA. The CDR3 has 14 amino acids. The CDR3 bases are TGCAGCGTTGTACGGACTAGCGGACACGAGACCCAGTACTTC. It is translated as CSVVRTSGHETQYF.

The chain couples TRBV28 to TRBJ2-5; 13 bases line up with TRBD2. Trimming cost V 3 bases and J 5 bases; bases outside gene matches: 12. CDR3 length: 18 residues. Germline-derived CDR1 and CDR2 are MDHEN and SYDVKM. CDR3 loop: CASSFLSTSGGAGETQYF. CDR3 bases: TGTGCCAGCAGTTTCCTCTCCACTAGCGGGGGGGCGGGGGAGACCCAGTACTTC.

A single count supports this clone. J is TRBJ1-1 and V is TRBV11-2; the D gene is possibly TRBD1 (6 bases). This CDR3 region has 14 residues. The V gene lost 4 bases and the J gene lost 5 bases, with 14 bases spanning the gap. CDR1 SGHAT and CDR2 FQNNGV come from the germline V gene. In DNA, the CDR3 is TGTGCCAGCAGCTCCCCAGGGGATGGGACTGAAGCTTTCTTT. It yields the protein CASSSPGDGTEAFF.

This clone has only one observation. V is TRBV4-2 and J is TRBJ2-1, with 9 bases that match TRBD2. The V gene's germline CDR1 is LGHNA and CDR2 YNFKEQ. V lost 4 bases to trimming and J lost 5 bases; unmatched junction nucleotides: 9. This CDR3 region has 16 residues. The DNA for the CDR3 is TGTGCCAGCAGCCCTCTCGCGGGGGGGCCTAACAATGAGCAGTTCTTC. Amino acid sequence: CASSPLAGGPNNEQFF.